What follows are 32 T cell receptor beta chains derived from one specimen sequenced in a study of T-cell memory formation after mild COVID-19. One entry per CDR3 protein, called by TCRdb with MiXCR from the 5' RACE reads. The data show about 350,000 distinct CDR3 sequences, roughly an eighth seen once. Input material: PBMCs or a T cell subset sorted from them (not recorded which). Receptors were obtained from a man aged 18 to 30 who had mild COVID-19 (a few samples of this study predate the infection). Cell type and time point are not known.

Ten or more counts support this clonotype. For the CDR3, the DNA is TGTGCCAGCAGGACTCCCGCTACAGATACGCAGTATTTT. Translated, it gives CASRTPATDTQYF. The V and J genes are TRBV28 and TRBJ2-3; D is ambiguous. CDR3 length equals 13 residues. The germline V gene has CDR1 MDHEN and CDR2 SYDVKM. Trimming stripped 6 bases from V and 3 bases from J, with 10 bases between.

V is TRBV20-1 and J is TRBJ2-7; 8 bases map to TRBD2. Germline CDR1 is DFQATT and CDR2 is SNEGSKA (reference sequence). V trimming: 0 bases; J trimming: 5 bases; junction bases outside the gene matches: 6. The length of the CDR3 is 14 residues. CDR3 nucleotides: TGCAGTGCTAGAGATTCGGGAGGGTTAAACGAGCAGTACGTC. It encodes CSARDSGGLNEQYV.

This chain connects TRBV6-5 to TRBJ1-2; TRBD1 matches at 9 bases. Germline trimming cut 6 bases from V and 8 bases from J; bases unmatched to any gene: 7. The CDR3 loop spans 13 amino acids. Germline assignment: CDR1 MNHEY and CDR2 SVGAGI. This chain's CDR3 is CASRRTGVKGYTF. Written as DNA, the CDR3 is TGTGCCAGCAGACGGACAGGGGTAAAGGGCTACACCTTC.

This clonotype has more than one count but fewer than ten. The rearrangement joins TRBV11-2 to TRBJ1-1, with D possibly TRBD1 on 5 matching bases. There are 17 residues in the CDR3. Germline CDR1 reads SGHAT; CDR2 reads FQNNGV. Trimming shortened V by 2 bases and J by 1 base, and 17 bases separated the two germline ends. The CDR3 DNA reads TGTGCCAGCAGCTTAAATTCCGGGGGGATGAGGAACACTGAAGCTTTCTTT. Amino acid sequence: CASSLNSGGMRNTEAFF.

In its sample, this clonotype was seen a few times. The gene calls are TRBV20-1 and TRBJ2-2; D is undetermined. Trimming left V 3 bases short and J 1 base short, with 3 bases between. The CDR3 runs 12 residues. Germline CDR1 and CDR2: DFQATT and SNEGSKA (reference sequence). CDR3 DNA sequence: TGCAGTGCTAGGGAGAACACCGGGGAGCTGTTTTTT. Its translation: CSARENTGELFF.

This clonotype was counted between two and nine times. This rearrangement joins TRBV20-1 to TRBJ1-5; 7 nucleotides match TRBD1. This CDR3 has 14 residues. The V segment lost 5 bases and the J segment 0 bases; nucleotides outside the gene matches: 4. From germline, CDR1 is DFQATT and CDR2 SNEGSKA (reference sequence). CDR3 region: CSARTGYSNQPQHF. The CDR3 DNA reads as TGCAGTGCTCGGACAGGTTATAGCAATCAGCCCCAGCATTTT.

The chain carries TRBV6-1 and TRBJ2-7; TRBD1 matches at 8 bases. Losses at the gene ends were 3 bases for V and 2 bases for J; bases not matched to a gene: 3. This CDR3 region has 14 residues. Germline CDR1 reads MNHNS; CDR2 reads SASEGT. CDR3 in DNA: TGTGCCAGCAGTGACCGGACAGGGACCTACGAGCAGTACGTC. Amino acid sequence: CASSDRTGTYEQYV.

The chain joins TRBV9 to TRBJ2-1, with 7 bases identical to TRBD1. Germline V CDR1 and CDR2: SGDLS, YYNGEE. V lost 3 bases to trimming and J lost 3 bases; unmatched junction nucleotides: 6. The CDR3 is 15 residues long. The CDR3 sequence is CASSAFGQDYNEQFF. In DNA, the CDR3 is TGTGCCAGCAGCGCATTTGGACAGGACTACAATGAGCAGTTCTTC.

The V and J genes are TRBV25-1 and TRBJ2-3; 10 positions match TRBD2. CDR3 length: 18 residues. The J segment lost 1 base and the V segment lost 2 bases, leaving 9 bases of the junction unmatched. Germline CDR1 is MGHDK and CDR2 is SYGVNS. CDR3 nucleotides: TGTGCCAGCAGTGAACCCCAGCGGGGGGGCCTCGGCACAGATACGCAGTATTTT. Translation: CASSEPQRGGLGTDTQYF.

This clonotype was recorded a few times. J is TRBJ2-1 and V is TRBV28; TRBD2 matches 10 bases. The CDR3 length is 13 residues. Germline CDR1 is MDHEN and CDR2 is SYDVKM. The trim removed 8 bases at V and 5 bases at J, leaving 3 bases unmatched. For the CDR3, the DNA is TGTGCCAGCCTAGCGGGGGATAACAATGAGCAGTTCTTC. Its translation: CASLAGDNNEQFF.

The table lists this clonotype with a few counts. This chain joins TRBV6-5 and TRBJ2-5, with D maybe TRBD2 (7 bases). The CDR3 has 15 residues. V gave up 0 bases and J gave up 5 bases, with 13 bases separating them. Germline V gene sequence: CDR1 MNHEY, CDR2 SVGAGI. The DNA for the CDR3 is TGTGCCAGCAGTTACTCGAAGGGGGGGAGGGAGACCCAGTACTTC. It codes for CASSYSKGGRETQYF.

The table lists this clonotype with a few counts. V gene TRBV3-1 combines with J gene TRBJ1-5; 7 positions agree with TRBD1. The CDR3 extends over 15 amino acids. V shed 4 bases, J shed 4 bases, and the junction held 7 bases outside the gene matches. Germline values: CDR1 LGHDT, CDR2 YNNKEL (reference sequence). The CDR3 DNA reads as TGTGCCAGCAGCCCGACAGGGAATATGAATCAGCCCCAGCATTTT. Amino acid sequence: CASSPTGNMNQPQHF.

This clonotype has a handful of counts. This chain uses TRBV7-2 with TRBJ2-3, with 9 bases matching TRBD2. This CDR3 is 16 amino acids long. J gave up 0 bases and V 6 bases, and 7 bases lay outside the gene matches. Per germline, CDR1 SGHTA and CDR2 FQGNSA. The DNA of the CDR3 is TGTGCCAGCAGGCTAGCGGGGCCCTCCAGCACAGATACGCAGTATTTT. This translates into CASRLAGPSSTDTQYF.

This clonotype was observed a handful of times. This chain uses TRBV12-3 or TRBV12-4 with TRBJ1-1; possibly TRBD1 for D (6 bases). The CDR3 contains 15 residues. Between the trimmed V and J ends, which lost 5 bases and 4 bases, there was a span of 17 bases. DNA for the CDR3: TGTGCCAGCAGTCTACCAGGGGCCGGACGCACTGAAGCTTTCTTT. It translates to CASSLPGAGRTEAFF.

At least ten counts were recorded for this clonotype. The chain recombines TRBV12-3 or TRBV12-4 with TRBJ2-7; 7 bases are a match to TRBD1. Trimming at V came to 8 bases and at J to 4 bases, leaving 5 bases not matched to a gene. This CDR3 has 12 amino acids. This chain's CDR3 is CASGQEFYEQYF. The CDR3 DNA reads as TGTGCCAGCGGACAGGAGTTTTACGAGCAGTACTTC.

The gene calls are TRBV5-1 and TRBJ2-6; D call uncertain. CDR1 is SGHRS and CDR2 is YFSETQ in the germline V gene. Between the trimmed V and J ends, which lost 1 base and 3 bases, there was a span of 5 bases. This CDR3 spans 14 amino acids. DNA of the CDR3: TGCGCCAGCAGCTTGTTAGTTGGGGCCAACGTCCTGACTTTC. This translates into CASSLLVGANVLTF.

J is TRBJ2-7 and V is TRBV5-5; no clear D gene. The germline V gene encodes CDR1 SGHKS and CDR2 YYEKEE (reference sequence). The CDR3 runs 11 residues. V was clipped by 1 base and J by 8 bases, with 7 bases between them. The CDR3 DNA sequence: TGTGCCAGCAGCTTGAACGGACAGCAGTACTTC. Encoded protein: CASSLNGQQYF.

The rearrangement links TRBV5-5 to TRBJ2-3; 8 bases are a match to TRBD1. The germline gives CDR1 SGHKS, CDR2 YYEKEE (reference sequence). V was clipped by 4 bases and J by 1 base; unmatched bases: 8. There are 16 residues in the CDR3. CDR3 DNA: TGTGCCAGCAGCCCGGACAGGGCAGCGGGCACAGATACGCAGTATTTT. It specifies CASSPDRAAGTDTQYF.

The rearrangement joins TRBV27 to TRBJ2-3; 7 nucleotides agree with TRBD2. The germline V gene has CDR1 MNHEY and CDR2 SMNVEV (reference sequence). With V trimmed by 6 bases and J by 2 bases, 8 bases remained unmatched. This CDR3 region has 15 residues. The CDR3 loop reads CASSPVTSITDTQYF. The DNA of the CDR3 is TGTGCCAGCAGCCCGGTGACTAGCATCACAGATACGCAGTATTTT.

The V and J genes are TRBV6-5 and TRBJ2-6; D not resolved. Germline loops: CDR1 MNHEY, CDR2 SVGAGI. The CDR3 is 15 residues long. V lost 2 bases, J lost 3 bases, and 8 bases lay in between. This CDR3 is CASSYGPDGANVLTF. Here the CDR3 DNA reads TGTGCCAGCAGTTACGGCCCGGATGGGGCCAACGTCCTGACTTTC.

The chain uses TRBV6-5 and TRBJ2-5; possible D gene TRBD2, 6 bases. Germline V CDR1 and CDR2: MNHEY, SVGAGI. The CDR3 runs 15 residues. V lost 6 bases and J lost 5, with 19 bases in between. CDR3: CASSTGLRAGETQYF. CDR3 coding DNA: TGTGCCAGCAGCACCGGACTACGGGCCGGTGAGACCCAGTACTTC.

The chain is built from TRBV10-3 and TRBJ1-5; D call uncertain. CDR1 is ENHRY, CDR2 SYGVKD, per germline. V gave up 0 bases and J gave up 9 bases, with 12 bases separating them. The CDR3 is made up of 14 amino acids. CDR3 sequence (DNA): TGTGCCATCAGTGAGTCTCTGGCTGGTCGGCCCCAGCATTTT. Its protein is CAISESLAGRPQHF.

The sample holds a few counts of this clonotype. Here the CDR3 reads CASSTRVGSPLHF. In DNA, the CDR3 is TGCGCCAGCAGCACCCGGGTGGGTTCACCCCTCCACTTT. The chain joins TRBV5-1 to TRBJ1-6; D remains unclear. Germline V lookup: CDR1 SGHRS, CDR2 YFSETQ. The CDR3 length is 13 residues. Trimming removed 4 bases from V and 9 bases from J, with 11 bases in between.

The chain recombines TRBV9 with TRBJ1-6, with TRBD1 matching 9 bases. This CDR3 spans 16 amino acids. Looked up from germline, CDR1 is SGDLS and CDR2 is YYNGEE. The J segment lost 9 bases and the V segment lost 4 bases, leaving 11 bases of the junction unmatched. The CDR3 spells CASSTRPDRGGSPLHF. The CDR3 nucleotides read TGTGCCAGCAGCACACGACCGGACAGGGGAGGTTCACCCCTCCACTTT. The whole variable domain, remainder taken from reference TRBV9 and TRBJ1-6, is DSGVTQTPKHLITATGQRVTLRCSPRSGDLSVYWYQQSLDQGLQFLIQYYNGEERAKGNILERFSAQQFPDLHSELNLSSLELGDSALYFCASSTRPDRGGSPLHFGNGTRLTVT.

The J gene is TRBJ2-1, the V gene TRBV29-1; D may be TRBD1 (5 bases). Germline loops: CDR1 SQVTM, CDR2 ANQGSEA. With 4 bases removed from V and 5 bases from J, the gap between germline ends came to 18 bases. CDR3 length equals 15 residues. The CDR3 coding sequence is TGCAGCGTTGTACCAATCCATCCGACAGACAATGAGCAGTTCTTC. This sequence encodes CSVVPIHPTDNEQFF.

The chain joins TRBV11-2 to TRBJ2-3; no clear D. CDR3 length equals 15 residues. Germline loops: CDR1 SGHAT, CDR2 FQNNGV. Trimming shortened V by 5 bases and J by 0 bases, and 12 bases separated the two germline ends. CDR3 region: CASSHQDLSTDTQYF. Written as DNA, the CDR3 is TGTGCCAGCAGCCATCAGGATCTGAGCACAGATACGCAGTATTTT. The whole variable domain, remainder taken from reference TRBV11-2 and TRBJ2-3, is EAGVAQSPRYKIIEKRQSVAFWCNPISGHATLYWYQQILGQGPKLLIQFQNNGVVDDSQLPKDRFSAERLKGVDSTLKIQPAKLEDSAVYLCASSHQDLSTDTQYFGPGTRLTVL.

This clonotype has only a few counts. The V and J genes are TRBV7-2 and TRBJ1-6; D not resolved. The germline gives CDR1 SGHTA, CDR2 FQGNSA. Trimming took 0 bases from V and 7 from J, leaving 13 bases between them. The CDR3 consists of 16 residues. CDR3 in DNA: TGTGCCAGCAGCTTAGCGGACCTAGGAAGGAATTCACCCCTCCACTTT. Translated, it gives CASSLADLGRNSPLHF.

In this sample, this clonotype turned up many times. The CDR3 DNA reads as TGCGCCAGCAGCTTGGCCGGGATGGGTGCATCAGATACGCAGTATTTT. It translates to CASSLAGMGASDTQYF. This chain joins TRBV5-1 and TRBJ2-3, with a weak D call TRBD2 (5 bases). V lost 0 bases and J 4 bases, leaving 15 bases between the germline ends. This CDR3 region has 16 residues. The germline V gene encodes CDR1 SGHRS and CDR2 YFSETQ.

This clonotype turned up a few times. The chain links TRBV6-1 to TRBJ1-6, with 10 bases aligning to TRBD1. Germline V gives CDR1 MNHNS, CDR2 SASEGT. V shed 7 bases, J shed 8 bases, and the junction held 5 bases outside the gene matches. This CDR3 has 14 residues. The CDR3 coding sequence is TGTGCCAGCATTGCGGGACAGGGGTATTCACCCCTCCACTTT. Amino acids: CASIAGQGYSPLHF.

The table lists this clonotype with many counts. This sequence joins TRBV5-1 and TRBJ1-1; no definite D call. This CDR3 comprises 13 residues. CDR1 SGHRS and CDR2 YFSETQ come from the germline V gene. Trimming took 0 bases from V and 4 from J, leaving 7 bases between them. The CDR3 here is CASSLGLSTEAFF. CDR3 sequence (DNA): TGCGCCAGCAGCTTGGGATTGTCCACTGAAGCTTTCTTT.

The gene calls are TRBV7-6 and TRBJ2-3; no definite D call. Germline CDR1 is SGHVS and CDR2 is FNYEAQ. Trimming pared 5 bases from V and 1 base from J, leaving 7 bases between. This CDR3 spans 13 amino acids. This CDR3 reads CASSVRGTDTQYF. In nucleotides, the CDR3 is TGTGCCAGCAGCGTACGTGGCACAGATACGCAGTATTTT. The variable domain in full, completed from reference TRBV7-6 and TRBJ2-3, reads GAGVSQSPRYKVTKRGQDVALRCDPISGHVSLYWYRQALGQGPEFLTYFNYEAQQDKSGLPNDRFSAERPEGSISTLTIQRTEQRDSAMYRCASSVRGTDTQYFGPGTRLTVL.

V and J are TRBV28 and TRBJ2-3; D is uncertain. The CDR3 sequence is 13 residues long. Germline V gene sequence: CDR1 MDHEN, CDR2 SYDVKM. V lost 8 bases and J 7 bases, leaving 16 bases between the germline ends. CDR3 coding DNA: TGTGCCAGCCTGGCCCCTAATGGCCATACGCAGTATTTT. It codes for CASLAPNGHTQYF.